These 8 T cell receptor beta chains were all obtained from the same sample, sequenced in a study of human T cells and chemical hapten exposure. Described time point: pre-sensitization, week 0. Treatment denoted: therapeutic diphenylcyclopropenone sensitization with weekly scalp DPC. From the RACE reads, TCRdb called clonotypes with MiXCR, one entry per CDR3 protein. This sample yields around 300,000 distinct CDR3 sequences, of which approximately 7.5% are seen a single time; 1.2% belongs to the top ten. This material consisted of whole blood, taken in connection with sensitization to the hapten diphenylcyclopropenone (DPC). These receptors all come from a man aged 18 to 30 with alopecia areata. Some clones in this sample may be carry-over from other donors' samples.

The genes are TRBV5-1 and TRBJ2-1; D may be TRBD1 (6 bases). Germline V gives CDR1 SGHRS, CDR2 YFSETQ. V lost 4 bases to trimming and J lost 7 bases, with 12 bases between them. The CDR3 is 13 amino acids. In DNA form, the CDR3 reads TGCGCCAGCAGCCAACAGGGATCAAATGAGCAGTTCTTC. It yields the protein CASSQQGSNEQFF.

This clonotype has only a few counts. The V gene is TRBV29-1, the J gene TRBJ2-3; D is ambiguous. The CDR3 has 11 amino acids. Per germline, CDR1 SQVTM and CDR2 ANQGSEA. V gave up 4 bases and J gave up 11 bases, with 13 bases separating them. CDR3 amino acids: CSVGPQIGQYF. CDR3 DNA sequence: TGCAGCGTTGGTCCACAGATAGGGCAGTATTTT.

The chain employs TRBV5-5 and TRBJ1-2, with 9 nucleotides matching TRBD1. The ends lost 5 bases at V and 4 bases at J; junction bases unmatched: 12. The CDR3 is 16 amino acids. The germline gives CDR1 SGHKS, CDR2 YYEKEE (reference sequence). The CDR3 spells CASRQPGQGKVYGYTF. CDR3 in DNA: TGTGCCAGCAGACAGCCGGGACAGGGAAAGGTCTATGGCTACACCTTC.

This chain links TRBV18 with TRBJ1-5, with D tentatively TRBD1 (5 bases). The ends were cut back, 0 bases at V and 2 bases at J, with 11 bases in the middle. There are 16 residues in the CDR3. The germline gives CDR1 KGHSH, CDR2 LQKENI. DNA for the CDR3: TGTGCCAGCTCACCACCCGGAGGGGATGGCAATCAGCCCCAGCATTTT. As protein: CASSPPGGDGNQPQHF.

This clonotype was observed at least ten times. CDR3 sequence (DNA): TGTGCCAGCAGCAAGGGGACAGGGGTTGTCCACGAGCAGTACGTC. Amino acids: CASSKGTGVVHEQYV. The rearrangement links TRBV7-9 to TRBJ2-7, with 10 positions matching TRBD1. This CDR3 has 15 residues. Germline lookup yields CDR1 SEHNR and CDR2 FQNEAQ (reference sequence). J gave up 5 bases and V 5 bases, and 9 bases lay outside the gene matches.

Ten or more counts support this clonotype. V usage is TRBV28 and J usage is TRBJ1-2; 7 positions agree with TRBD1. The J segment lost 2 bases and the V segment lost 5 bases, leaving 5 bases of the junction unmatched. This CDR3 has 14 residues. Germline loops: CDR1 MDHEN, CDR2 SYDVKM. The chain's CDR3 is CASSNPGGNYGYTF. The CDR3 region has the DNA TGTGCCAGCAGTAACCCAGGGGGAAACTATGGCTACACCTTC.

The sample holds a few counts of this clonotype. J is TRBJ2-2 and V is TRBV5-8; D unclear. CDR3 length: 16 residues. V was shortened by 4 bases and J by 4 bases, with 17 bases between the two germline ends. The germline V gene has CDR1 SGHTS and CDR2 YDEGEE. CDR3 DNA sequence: TGTGCCAGCAGCGAACCGGGCCAATCCCGCACCGGGGAGCTGTTTTTT. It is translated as CASSEPGQSRTGELFF.

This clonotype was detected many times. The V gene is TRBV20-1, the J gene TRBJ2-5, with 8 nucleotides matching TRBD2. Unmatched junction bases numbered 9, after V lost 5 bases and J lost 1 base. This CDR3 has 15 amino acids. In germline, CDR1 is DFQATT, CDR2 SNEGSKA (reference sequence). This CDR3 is CSAWPAGGPQETQYF. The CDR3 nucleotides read TGCAGTGCTTGGCCGGCGGGGGGACCCCAAGAGACCCAGTACTTC.